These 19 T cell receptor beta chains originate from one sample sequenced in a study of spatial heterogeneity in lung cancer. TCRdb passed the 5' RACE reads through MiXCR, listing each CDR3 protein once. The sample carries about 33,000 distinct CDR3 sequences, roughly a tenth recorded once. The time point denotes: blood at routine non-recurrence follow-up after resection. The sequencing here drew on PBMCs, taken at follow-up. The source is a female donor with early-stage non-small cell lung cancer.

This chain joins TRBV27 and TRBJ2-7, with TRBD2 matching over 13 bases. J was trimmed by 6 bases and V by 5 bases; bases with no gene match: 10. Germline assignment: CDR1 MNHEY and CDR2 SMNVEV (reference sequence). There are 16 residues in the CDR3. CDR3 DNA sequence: TGTGCCAGCAGTACTGCCCTGGGACTAGCGGGGAGCGAGCAGTACTTC. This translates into CASSTALGLAGSEQYF.

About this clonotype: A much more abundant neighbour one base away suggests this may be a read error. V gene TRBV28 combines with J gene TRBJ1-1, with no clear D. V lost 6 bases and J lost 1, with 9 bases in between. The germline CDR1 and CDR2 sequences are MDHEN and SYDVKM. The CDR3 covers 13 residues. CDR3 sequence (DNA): TGTGCCAGCAGGTCTACAACGAACACTGAAGCTTTCTTT. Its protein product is CASRSTTNTEAFF. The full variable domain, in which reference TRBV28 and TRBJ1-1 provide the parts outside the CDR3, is DVKVTQSSRYLVKRTGEKVFLECVQDMDHENMFWYRQDPGLGLRLIYFSYDVKMKEKGDIPEGYSVSREKKERFSLILESASTNQTSMYLCASRSTTNTEAFFGQGTRLTVV.

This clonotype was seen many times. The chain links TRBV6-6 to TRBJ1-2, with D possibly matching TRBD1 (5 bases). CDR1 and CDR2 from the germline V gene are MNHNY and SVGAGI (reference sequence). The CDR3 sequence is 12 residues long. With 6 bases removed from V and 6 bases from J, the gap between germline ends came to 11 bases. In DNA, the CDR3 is TGTGCCAGCAGGGACAAGGGGCATGGCTACACCTTC. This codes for CASRDKGHGYTF.

CDR3 in amino acids: CASSSRTSGGPLEQYF. The CDR3 bases are TGTGCCAGCAGCTCCCGTACTAGCGGGGGGCCACTCGAGCAGTACTTC. J is TRBJ2-7 and V is TRBV7-9, with 12 bases matching TRBD2. CDR1 SEHNR and CDR2 FQNEAQ come from the germline V gene (reference sequence). CDR3 length equals 16 residues. J was trimmed by 6 bases and V by 4 bases; bases with no gene match: 10.

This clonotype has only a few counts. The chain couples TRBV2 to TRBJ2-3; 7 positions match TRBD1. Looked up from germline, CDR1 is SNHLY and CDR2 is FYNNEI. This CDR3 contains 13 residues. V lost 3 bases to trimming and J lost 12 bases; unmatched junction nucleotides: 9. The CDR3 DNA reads TGTGCCAGCAGTGATCTAACCAGGGGGTCACAGTATTTT. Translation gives CASSDLTRGSQYF.

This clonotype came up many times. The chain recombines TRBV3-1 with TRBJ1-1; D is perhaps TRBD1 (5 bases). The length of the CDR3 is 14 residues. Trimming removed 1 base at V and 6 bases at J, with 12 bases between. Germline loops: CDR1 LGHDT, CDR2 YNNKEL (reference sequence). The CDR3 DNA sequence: TGTGCCAGCAGCCAAGTATTTGGGGACTCTGAAGCTTTCTTT. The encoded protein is CASSQVFGDSEAFF. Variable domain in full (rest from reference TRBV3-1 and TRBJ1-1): DTAVSQTPKYLVTQMGNDKSIKCEQNLGHDTMYWYKQDSKKFLKIMFSYNNKELIINETVPNRFSPKSPDKAHLNLHINSLELGDSAVYFCASSQVFGDSEAFFGQGTRLTVV.

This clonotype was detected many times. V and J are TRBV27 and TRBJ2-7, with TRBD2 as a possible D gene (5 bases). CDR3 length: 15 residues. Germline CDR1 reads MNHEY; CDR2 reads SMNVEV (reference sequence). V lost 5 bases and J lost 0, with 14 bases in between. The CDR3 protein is CASSPRGLSSYEQYF. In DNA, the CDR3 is TGTGCCAGCAGTCCCCGGGGTCTTAGCTCCTACGAGCAGTACTTC.

CDR3 loop: CASSPGANTEAFF. CDR3 bases: TGTGCCAGTAGCCCAGGAGCGAACACTGAAGCTTTCTTT. V usage is TRBV19 and J usage is TRBJ1-1; D is undetermined. Germline assignment: CDR1 LNHDA and CDR2 SQIVND (reference sequence). The CDR3 is made up of 13 amino acids. Trimming took off 6 bases at V and 1 base at J, with 9 bases between the two ends.

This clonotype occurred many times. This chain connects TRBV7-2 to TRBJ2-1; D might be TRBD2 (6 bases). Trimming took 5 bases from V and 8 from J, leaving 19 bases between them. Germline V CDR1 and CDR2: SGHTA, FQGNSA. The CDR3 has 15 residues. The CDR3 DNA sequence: TGTGCCAGCAGCCCCCCCAACCGGGACTTCGATGAGCAGTTCTTC. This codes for CASSPPNRDFDEQFF.

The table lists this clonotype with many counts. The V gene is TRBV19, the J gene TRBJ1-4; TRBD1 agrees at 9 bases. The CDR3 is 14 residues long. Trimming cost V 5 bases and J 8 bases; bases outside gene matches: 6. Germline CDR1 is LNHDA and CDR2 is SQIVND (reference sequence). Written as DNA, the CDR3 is TGTGCCAGTAGTTCCACAGGGGGCTCGGAAAAACTGTTTTTT. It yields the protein CASSSTGGSEKLFF.

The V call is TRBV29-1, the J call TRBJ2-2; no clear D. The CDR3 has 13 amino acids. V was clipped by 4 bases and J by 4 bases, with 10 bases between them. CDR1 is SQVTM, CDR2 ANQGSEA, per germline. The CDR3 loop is CSVATRTTGELFF. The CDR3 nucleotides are TGCAGCGTTGCTACCCGGACCACCGGGGAGCTGTTTTTT.

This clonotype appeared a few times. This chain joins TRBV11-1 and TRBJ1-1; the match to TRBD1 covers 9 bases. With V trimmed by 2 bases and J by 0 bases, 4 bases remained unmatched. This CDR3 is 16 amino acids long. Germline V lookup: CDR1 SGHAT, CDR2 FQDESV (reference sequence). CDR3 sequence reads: CASSLWGTGMNTEAFF. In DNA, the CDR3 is TGTGCCAGCAGCTTATGGGGGACAGGGATGAACACTGAAGCTTTCTTT.

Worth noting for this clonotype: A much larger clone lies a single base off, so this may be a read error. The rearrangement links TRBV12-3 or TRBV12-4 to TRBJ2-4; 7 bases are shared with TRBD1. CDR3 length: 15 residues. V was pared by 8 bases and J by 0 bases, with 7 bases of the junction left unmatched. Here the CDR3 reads CASGQGQLAKNIQYF. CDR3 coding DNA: TGTGCCAGCGGCCAGGGACAGCTAGCCAAAAACATTCAGTACTTC.

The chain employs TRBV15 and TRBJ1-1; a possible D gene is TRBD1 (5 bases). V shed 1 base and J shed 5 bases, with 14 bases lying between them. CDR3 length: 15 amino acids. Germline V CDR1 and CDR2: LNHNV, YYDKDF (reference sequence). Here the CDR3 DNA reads TGTGCCACCAGCAGAGTAGGCCTCGAGGGGACTGAAGCTTTCTTT. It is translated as CATSRVGLEGTEAFF.

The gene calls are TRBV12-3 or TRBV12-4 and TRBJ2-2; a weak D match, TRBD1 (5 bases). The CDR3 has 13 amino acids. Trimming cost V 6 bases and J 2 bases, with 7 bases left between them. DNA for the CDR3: TGTGCCAGCAGGGGGCAAAACACCGGGGAGCTGTTTTTT. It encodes CASRGQNTGELFF.

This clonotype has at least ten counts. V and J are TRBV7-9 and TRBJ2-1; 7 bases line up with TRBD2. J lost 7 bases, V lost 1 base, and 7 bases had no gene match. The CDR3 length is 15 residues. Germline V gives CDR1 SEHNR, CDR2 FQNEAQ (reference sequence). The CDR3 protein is CASSLGGGGRNEQFF. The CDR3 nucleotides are TGTGCCAGCAGCTTAGGAGGCGGGGGAAGGAATGAGCAGTTCTTC.

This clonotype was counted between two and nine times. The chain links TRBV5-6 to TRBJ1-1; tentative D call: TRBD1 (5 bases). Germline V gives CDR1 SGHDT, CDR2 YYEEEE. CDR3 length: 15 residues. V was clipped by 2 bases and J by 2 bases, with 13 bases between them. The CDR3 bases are TGTGCCAGCAGCTTCTGGGGCAGTCAAAACACTGAAGCTTTCTTT. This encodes CASSFWGSQNTEAFF.

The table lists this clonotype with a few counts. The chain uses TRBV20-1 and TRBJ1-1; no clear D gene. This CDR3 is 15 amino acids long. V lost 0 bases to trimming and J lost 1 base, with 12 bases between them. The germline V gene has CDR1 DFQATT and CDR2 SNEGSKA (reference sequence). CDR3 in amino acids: CSARDRWRSNTEAFF. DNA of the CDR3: TGCAGTGCTAGAGATAGGTGGCGGTCGAACACTGAAGCTTTCTTT.

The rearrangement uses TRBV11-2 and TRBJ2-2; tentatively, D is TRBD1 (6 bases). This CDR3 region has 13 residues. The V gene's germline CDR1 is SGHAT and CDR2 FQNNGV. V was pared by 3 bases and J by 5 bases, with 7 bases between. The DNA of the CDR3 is TGTGCCAGCAGCTTTACAGGGACCGGGGAGCTGTTTTTT. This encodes CASSFTGTGELFF.